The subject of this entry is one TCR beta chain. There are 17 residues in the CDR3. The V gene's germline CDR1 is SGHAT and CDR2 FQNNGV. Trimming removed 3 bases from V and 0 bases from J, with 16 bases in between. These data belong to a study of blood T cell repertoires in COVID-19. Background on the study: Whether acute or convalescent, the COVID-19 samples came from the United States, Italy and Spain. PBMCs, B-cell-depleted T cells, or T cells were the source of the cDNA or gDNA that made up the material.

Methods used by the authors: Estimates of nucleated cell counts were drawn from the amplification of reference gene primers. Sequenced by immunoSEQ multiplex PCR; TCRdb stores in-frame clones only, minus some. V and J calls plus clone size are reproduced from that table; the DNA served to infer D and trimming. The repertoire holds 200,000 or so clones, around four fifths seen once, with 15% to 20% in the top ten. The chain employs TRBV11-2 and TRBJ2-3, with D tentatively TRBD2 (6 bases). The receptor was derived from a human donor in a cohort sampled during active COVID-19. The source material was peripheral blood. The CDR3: CASSLILAWTSTDTQYF. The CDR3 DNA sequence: TGTGCCAGCAGCTTGATACTAGCTTGGACTAGCACAGATACGCAGTATTTT.